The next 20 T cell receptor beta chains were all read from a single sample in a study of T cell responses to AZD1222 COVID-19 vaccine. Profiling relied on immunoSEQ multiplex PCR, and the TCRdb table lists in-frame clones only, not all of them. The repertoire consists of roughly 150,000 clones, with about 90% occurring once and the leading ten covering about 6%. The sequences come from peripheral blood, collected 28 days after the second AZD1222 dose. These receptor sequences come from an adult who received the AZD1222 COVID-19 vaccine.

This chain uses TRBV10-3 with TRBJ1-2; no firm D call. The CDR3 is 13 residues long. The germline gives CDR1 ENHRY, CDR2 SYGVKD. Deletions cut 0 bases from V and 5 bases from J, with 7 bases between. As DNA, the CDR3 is TGTGCCATCAGTGAGTCGGGGAGTTATGGCTACACCTTC. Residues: CAISESGSYGYTF.

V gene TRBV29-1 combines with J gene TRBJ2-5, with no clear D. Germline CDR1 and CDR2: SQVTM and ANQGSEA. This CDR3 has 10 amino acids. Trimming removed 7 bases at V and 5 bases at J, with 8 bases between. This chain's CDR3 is CSGAHETQYF. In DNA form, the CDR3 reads TGCAGCGGGGCGCATGAGACCCAGTACTTC.

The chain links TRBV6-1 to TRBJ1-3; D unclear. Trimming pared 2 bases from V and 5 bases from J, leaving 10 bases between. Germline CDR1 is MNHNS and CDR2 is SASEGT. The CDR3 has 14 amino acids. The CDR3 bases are TGTGCCAGCAGTGAACCCGCTGGTCGAAACACCATATATTTT. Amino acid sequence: CASSEPAGRNTIYF.

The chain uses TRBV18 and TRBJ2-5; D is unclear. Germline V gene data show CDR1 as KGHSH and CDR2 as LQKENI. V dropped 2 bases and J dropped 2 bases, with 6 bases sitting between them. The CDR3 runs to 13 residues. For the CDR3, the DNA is TGTGCCAGCTCACCAGCATATCAAGAGACCCAGTACTTC. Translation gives CASSPAYQETQYF.

CDR3 loop: CASSPSEGGNTEAFF. CDR3 DNA: TGTGCCAGCTCACCATCCGAGGGGGGGAACACTGAAGCTTTCTTT. This chain joins TRBV18 and TRBJ1-1; D perhaps matches TRBD1 (6 bases). The CDR3 is made up of 15 amino acids. With 2 bases removed from V and 1 base from J, the gap between germline ends came to 11 bases. Germline values: CDR1 KGHSH, CDR2 LQKENI.

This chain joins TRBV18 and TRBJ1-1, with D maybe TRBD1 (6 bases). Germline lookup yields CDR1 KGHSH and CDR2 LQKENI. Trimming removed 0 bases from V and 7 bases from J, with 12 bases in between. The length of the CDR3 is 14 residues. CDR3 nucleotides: TGTGCCAGCTCACCACCGAACGAACAGGGTGAAGCTTTCTTT. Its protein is CASSPPNEQGEAFF.

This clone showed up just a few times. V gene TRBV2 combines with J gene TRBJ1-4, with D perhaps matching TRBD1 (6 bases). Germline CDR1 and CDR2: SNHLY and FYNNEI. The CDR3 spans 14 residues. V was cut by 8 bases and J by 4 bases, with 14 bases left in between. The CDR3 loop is CASVLQGSNEKLFF. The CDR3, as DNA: TGTGCCAGCGTTTTACAGGGTAGTAATGAAAAACTGTTTTTT. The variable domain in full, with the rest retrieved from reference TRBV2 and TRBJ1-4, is EPEVTQTPSHQVTQMGQEVILRCVPISNHLYFYWYRQILGQKVEFLVSFYNNEISEKSEIFDDQFSVERPDGSNFTLKIRSTKLEDSAMYFCASVLQGSNEKLFFGSGTQLSVL.

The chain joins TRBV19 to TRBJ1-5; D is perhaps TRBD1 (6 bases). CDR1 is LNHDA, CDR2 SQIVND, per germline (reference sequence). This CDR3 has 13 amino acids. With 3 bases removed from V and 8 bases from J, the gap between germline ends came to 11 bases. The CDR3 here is CASSIERGKPQHF. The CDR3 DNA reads TGTGCCAGTAGTATTGAAAGGGGGAAGCCCCAGCATTTT.

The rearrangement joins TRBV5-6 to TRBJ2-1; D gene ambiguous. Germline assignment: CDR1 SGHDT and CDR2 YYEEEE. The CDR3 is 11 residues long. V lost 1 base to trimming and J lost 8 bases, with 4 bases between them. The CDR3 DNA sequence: TGTGCCAGCAGCTTGTACGATGAGCAGTTCTTC. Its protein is CASSLYDEQFF.

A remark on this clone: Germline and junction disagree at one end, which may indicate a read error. CDR3 residues: CATSLSGSSGNTIYF. CDR3 sequence (DNA): TGTGCCACCAGTTTGTCGGGGTCCTCTGGAAACACCATATATTTT. The gene calls are TRBV6-5 and TRBJ1-3; D is ambiguous. CDR1 is MNHEY, CDR2 SVGAGI, per germline. This CDR3 contains 15 residues.

CDR3 residues: CASSLGGRATSSYEQYF. The CDR3 DNA follows: TGTGCCAGCAGCTTAGGGGGGCGCGCGACGAGCTCCTACGAGCAGTACTTC. This chain uses TRBV13 with TRBJ2-7; tentatively, D is TRBD1 (5 bases). Germline V gene lookup returns CDR1 PRHDT and CDR2 FYEKMQ (reference sequence). V lost 0 bases, J lost 0 bases, and 15 bases lay in between. The CDR3 spans 17 residues.

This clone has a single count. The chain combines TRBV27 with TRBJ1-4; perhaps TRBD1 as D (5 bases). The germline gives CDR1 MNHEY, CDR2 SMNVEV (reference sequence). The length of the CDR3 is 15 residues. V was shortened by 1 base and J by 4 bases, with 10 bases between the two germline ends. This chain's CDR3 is CASSLLARVNEKLFF. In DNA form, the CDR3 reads TGTGCCAGCAGTTTATTGGCCAGGGTTAATGAAAAACTGTTTTTT.

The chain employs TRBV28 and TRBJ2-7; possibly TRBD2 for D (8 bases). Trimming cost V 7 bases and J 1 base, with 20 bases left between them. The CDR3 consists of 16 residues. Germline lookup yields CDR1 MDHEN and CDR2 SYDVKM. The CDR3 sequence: CASTLGGGTSSYEQYF. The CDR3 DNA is TGTGCCAGCACCCTAGGGGGCGGGACTAGTTCCTACGAGCAGTACTTC.

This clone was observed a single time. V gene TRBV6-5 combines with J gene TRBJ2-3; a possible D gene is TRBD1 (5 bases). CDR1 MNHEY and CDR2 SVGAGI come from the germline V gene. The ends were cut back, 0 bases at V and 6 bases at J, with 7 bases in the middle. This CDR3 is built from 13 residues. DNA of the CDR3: TGTGCCAGCAGTTACTCGAACAGGGATACGCAGTATTTT. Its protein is CASSYSNRDTQYF.

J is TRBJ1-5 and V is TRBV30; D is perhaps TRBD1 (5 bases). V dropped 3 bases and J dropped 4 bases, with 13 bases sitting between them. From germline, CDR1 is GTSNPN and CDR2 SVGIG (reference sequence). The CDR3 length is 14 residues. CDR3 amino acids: CAWRGGTRNQPQHF. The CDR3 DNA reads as TGTGCCTGGAGGGGGGGGACCAGGAATCAGCCCCAGCATTTT.

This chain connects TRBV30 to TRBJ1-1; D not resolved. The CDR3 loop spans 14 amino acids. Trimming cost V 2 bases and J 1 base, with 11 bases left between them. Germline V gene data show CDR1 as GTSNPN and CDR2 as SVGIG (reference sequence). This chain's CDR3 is CAWSRENWNTEAFF. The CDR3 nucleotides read TGTGCCTGGAGTCGGGAAAACTGGAACACTGAAGCTTTCTTT.

The CDR3 region is CASRPGPNYEQYF. CDR3 nucleotides: TGTGCCAGCAGACCGGGACCGAACTACGAGCAGTACTTC. V gene TRBV28 combines with J gene TRBJ2-7; D is possibly TRBD1 or TRBD2 (5 bases each). The V gene lost 6 bases and the J gene lost 3 bases, with 12 bases spanning the gap. Germline V gives CDR1 MDHEN, CDR2 SYDVKM. The CDR3 totals 13 residues.

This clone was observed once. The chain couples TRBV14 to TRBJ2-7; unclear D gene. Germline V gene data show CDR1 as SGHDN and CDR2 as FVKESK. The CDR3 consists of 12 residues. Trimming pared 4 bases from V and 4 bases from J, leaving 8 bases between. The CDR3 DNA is TGTGCCAGCAGCCGTTCTAGTTACGAGCAGTACTTC. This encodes CASSRSSYEQYF.

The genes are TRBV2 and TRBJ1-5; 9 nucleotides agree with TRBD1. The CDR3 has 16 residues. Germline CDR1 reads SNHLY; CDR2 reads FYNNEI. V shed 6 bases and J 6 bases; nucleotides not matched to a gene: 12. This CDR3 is CASRGVGQGTSQPQHF. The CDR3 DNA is TGTGCCAGCAGGGGGGTCGGACAGGGGACTTCTCAGCCCCAGCATTTT.

For the CDR3, the DNA is TGTGCCAGCAGCTCCGGACAGAAAAGCTCCTACGAGCAGTACTTC. Its translation: CASSSGQKSSYEQYF. The chain uses TRBV5-4 and TRBJ2-7; a possible D gene is TRBD1 (6 bases). The V and J ends lost 3 bases and 0 bases respectively, with 13 bases between them. This CDR3 is built from 15 residues. Germline CDR1 is SGHNT and CDR2 is YYREEE (reference sequence). Full variable domain (missing parts from reference TRBV5-4 and TRBJ2-7): ETGVTQSPTHLIKTRGQQVTLRCSSQSGHNTVSWYQQALGQGPQFIFQYYREEENGRGNFPPRFSGLQFPNYSSELNVNALELDDSALYLCASSSGQKSSYEQYFGPGTRLTVT.